The entry that follows covers one TCR beta chain sequence. These data are taken from a study of blood T cell repertoires in COVID-19. The overall study: Material from acute and convalescent COVID-19 was sourced from the United States, Italy and Spain. PBMCs, B-cell-depleted T cells, or T cells were the source of the cDNA or gDNA that made up the material.

Participants were aged about 18 to 100 years from 24 US areas. Germline-derived CDR1 and CDR2 are MDHEN and SYDVKM. Between the trimmed V and J ends, which lost 7 bases and 4 bases, there was a span of 14 bases. This CDR3 spans 14 amino acids. Clones were sequenced by immunoSEQ multiplex PCR, and TCRdb holds only the in-frame ones, with some missing. The sample has nearly 350,000 clones, more than 75% seen once. What was sequenced was PBMCs or T cells enriched from blood (not recorded which). V is TRBV28 and J is TRBJ1-5; D possibly corresponds to TRBD1 (5 bases). The sequence was collected from a woman aged 30 to 39 who had recovered from COVID-19. The CDR3 DNA reads TGTGCCAGCATAATTGGGGCAGGGAATCAGCCCCAGCATTTT. It translates to CASIIGAGNQPQHF.